The 4 T cell receptor beta chains in this list originate from one sample, sequenced in a study of T cell responses to AZD1222 COVID-19 vaccine. Measured with immunoSEQ multiplex PCR; TCRdb has only the in-frame clones, and not every one. Of 75,000 to 100,000 clones in the sample, roughly 85% were seen once. Here the sequenced sample was peripheral blood, taken on day 0 of AZD1222 vaccination. The receptors derive from an adult in good health.

This clone was counted at least ten times. The genes are TRBV6-4 and TRBJ2-6; a weak D match, TRBD2 (5 bases). V was clipped by 3 bases and J by 0 bases, with 9 bases between them. Germline loops: CDR1 MRHNA, CDR2 SNTAGT. This CDR3 comprises 16 residues. This CDR3 is CASSESGSSGANVLTF. The CDR3 nucleotides read TGTGCCAGCAGTGAATCGGGGTCCTCTGGGGCCAACGTCCTGACTTTC.

V usage is TRBV11-2 and J usage is TRBJ2-1; D unclear. V was pared by 2 bases and J by 9 bases, with 11 bases between. The CDR3 is 13 residues long. The V gene's germline CDR1 is SGHAT and CDR2 FQNNGV. The CDR3 spells CASSLSWSSEQFF. For the CDR3, the DNA is TGTGCCAGCAGCTTATCATGGAGCAGTGAGCAGTTCTTC.

In nucleotides, the CDR3 is TGTGCCAGCAGCTTAGGGGGGTATGAGTACGAGCAGTACTTC. It yields the protein CASSLGGYEYEQYF. V is TRBV7-2 and J is TRBJ2-7, with D tentatively TRBD1 or TRBD2 (5 bases each). CDR3 length: 14 residues. Germline CDR1 and CDR2: SGHTA and FQGNSA. Trimming pared 1 base from V and 4 bases from J, leaving 11 bases between.

This rearrangement joins TRBV2 to TRBJ1-6; the D gene is possibly TRBD1 (5 bases). Trimming stripped 7 bases from V and 5 bases from J, with 9 bases between. This CDR3 is 13 amino acids long. Germline V gene sequence: CDR1 SNHLY, CDR2 FYNNEI. As DNA, the CDR3 is TGTGCCAGCACGGGGGGAAATAATTCACCCCTCCACTTT. It is translated as CASTGGNNSPLHF.